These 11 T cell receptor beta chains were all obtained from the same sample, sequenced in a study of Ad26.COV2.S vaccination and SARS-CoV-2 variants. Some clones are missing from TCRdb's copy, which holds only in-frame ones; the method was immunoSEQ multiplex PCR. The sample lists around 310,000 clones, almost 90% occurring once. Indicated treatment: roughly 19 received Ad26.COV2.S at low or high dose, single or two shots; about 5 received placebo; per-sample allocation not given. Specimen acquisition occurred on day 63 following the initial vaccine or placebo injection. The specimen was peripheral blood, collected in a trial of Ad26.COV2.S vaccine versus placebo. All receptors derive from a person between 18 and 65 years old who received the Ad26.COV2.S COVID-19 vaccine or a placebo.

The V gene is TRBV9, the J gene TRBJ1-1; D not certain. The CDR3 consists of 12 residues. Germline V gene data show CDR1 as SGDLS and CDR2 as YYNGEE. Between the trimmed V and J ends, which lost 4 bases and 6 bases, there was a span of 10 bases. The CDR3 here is CASSPGGAEAFF. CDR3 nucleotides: TGTGCCAGCAGCCCCGGAGGCGCTGAAGCTTTCTTT.

CDR3 sequence (DNA): TGCGCCAGCAGCCCGTCCGGGGGCGGTAGTAATGGCTACACCTTC. Its protein is CASSPSGGGSNGYTF. This sequence joins TRBV4-1 and TRBJ1-2; weak D call: TRBD1 (6 bases). Germline V lookup: CDR1 MGHRA, CDR2 YSYEKL. V lost 4 bases and J 6 bases, leaving 18 bases between the germline ends. The CDR3 length is 15 residues.

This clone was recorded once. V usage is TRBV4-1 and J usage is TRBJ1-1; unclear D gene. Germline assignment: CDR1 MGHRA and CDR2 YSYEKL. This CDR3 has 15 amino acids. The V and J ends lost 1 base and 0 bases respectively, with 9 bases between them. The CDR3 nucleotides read TGCGCCAGCAGCCAAGGGCACCTCTTGAACACTGAAGCTTTCTTT. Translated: CASSQGHLLNTEAFF.

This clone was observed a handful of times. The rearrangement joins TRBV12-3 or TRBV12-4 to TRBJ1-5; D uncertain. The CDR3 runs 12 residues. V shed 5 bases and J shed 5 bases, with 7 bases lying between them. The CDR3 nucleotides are TGTGCCAGCAGTGATCAGTATCAGCCCCAGCATTTT. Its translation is CASSDQYQPQHF.

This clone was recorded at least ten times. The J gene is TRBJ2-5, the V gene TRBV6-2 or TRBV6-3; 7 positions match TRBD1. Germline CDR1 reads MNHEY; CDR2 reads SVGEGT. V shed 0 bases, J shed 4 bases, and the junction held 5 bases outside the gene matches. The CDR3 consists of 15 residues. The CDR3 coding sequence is TGTGCCAGCAGTTACTCACCGACAGGGTCAGAGACCCAGTACTTC. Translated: CASSYSPTGSETQYF.

CDR3 sequence: CASSYEGDSYNEQFF. The CDR3 DNA follows: TGTGCCAGCAGTTACGAGGGGGACTCCTACAATGAGCAGTTCTTC. The rearrangement joins TRBV6-5 to TRBJ2-1; D might be TRBD1 (6 bases). The CDR3 spans 15 residues. Germline loops: CDR1 MNHEY, CDR2 SVGAGI. The V and J ends lost 2 bases and 0 bases respectively, with 8 bases between them.

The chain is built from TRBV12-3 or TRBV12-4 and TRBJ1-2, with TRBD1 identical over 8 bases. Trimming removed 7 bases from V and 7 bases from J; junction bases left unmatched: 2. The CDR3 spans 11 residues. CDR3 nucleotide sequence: TGTGCCAGCACCGACAGGGGTGGCTACACCTTC. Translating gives CASTDRGGYTF.

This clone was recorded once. The CDR3: CASSPGQGFYEQYF. CDR3 in DNA: TGTGCCAGCAGCCCGGGACAGGGGTTTTACGAGCAGTACTTC. The rearrangement links TRBV28 to TRBJ2-7, with 10 positions matching TRBD1. Germline V gene lookup returns CDR1 MDHEN and CDR2 SYDVKM. This CDR3 spans 14 amino acids. V was clipped by 6 bases and J by 4 bases; unmatched bases: 6.

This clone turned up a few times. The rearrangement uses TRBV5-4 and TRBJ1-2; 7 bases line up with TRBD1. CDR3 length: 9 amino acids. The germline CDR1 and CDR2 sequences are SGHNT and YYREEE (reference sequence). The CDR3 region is CVGGGDYTF. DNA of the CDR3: TGTGTTGGAGGGGGCGACTACACCTTC.

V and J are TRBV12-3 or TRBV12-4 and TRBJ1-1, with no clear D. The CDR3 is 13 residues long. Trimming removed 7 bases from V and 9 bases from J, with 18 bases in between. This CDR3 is CASTLPSGRKAFF. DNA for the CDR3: TGTGCCAGCACCTTACCTAGCGGCAGGAAAGCTTTCTTT.

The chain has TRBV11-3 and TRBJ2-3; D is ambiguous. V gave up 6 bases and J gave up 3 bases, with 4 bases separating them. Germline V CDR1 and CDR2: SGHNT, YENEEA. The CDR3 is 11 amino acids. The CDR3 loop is CASRGTDTQYF. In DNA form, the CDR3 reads TGTGCCAGCAGGGGAACAGATACGCAGTATTTT.